The 8 T cell receptor beta chains presented below share a single source sample, sequenced in a study of cytomegalovirus exposure and HLA in healthy donors (TCRdb year 2017). To prepare the library, the immunoSEQ multiplex PCR assay was applied. TCRdb holds this immuneACCESS table with in-frame rearrangements only. Some clones are missing; in checked studies, unresolved V genes explain under half, and the rest has no known cause. The sample table shows about 360,000 clones, and 80% to 90% are seen once. The ten top clones hold 0.83% of the sample. The sequencing input was PBMCs. All receptors come from a woman between 18 and 30 years old in good health and CMV-seronegative.

This clone was detected once. This chain joins TRBV5-6 and TRBJ2-1, with D possibly TRBD1 on 5 matching bases. CDR1 is SGHDT and CDR2 is YYEEEE in the germline V gene. Trimming took 0 bases from V and 1 from J, leaving 11 bases between them. CDR3 size: 16 residues. The CDR3, as DNA: TGTGCCAGCAGCTTGGTGTGGCAGGGTTCCTACAATGAGCAGTTCTTC. Amino acid sequence: CASSLVWQGSYNEQFF.

The CDR3 sequence is CASSLTSGTQETQYF. In DNA, the CDR3 is TGTGCCAGCTCACTGACTAGCGGGACCCAAGAGACCCAGTACTTC. V is TRBV18 and J is TRBJ2-5, with 11 bases matching TRBD2. CDR1 and CDR2 from the germline V gene are KGHSH and LQKENI. This CDR3 region has 15 residues. The junction had 2 bases not matched to a gene; V was cut back by 4 bases and J by 1 base.

The rearrangement links TRBV5-1 to TRBJ2-1; 7 bases align to TRBD2. J gave up 4 bases and V 6 bases, and 10 bases lay outside the gene matches. CDR1 and CDR2 (germline): SGHRS, YFSETQ. This CDR3 has 15 amino acids. The CDR3 sequence is CASNPGLAVYNEQFF. CDR3 DNA: TGCGCCAGCAACCCCGGGCTAGCGGTATACAATGAGCAGTTCTTC.

The chain joins TRBV5-6 to TRBJ2-1; 12 positions agree with TRBD2. This CDR3 is built from 16 residues. The germline V gene encodes CDR1 SGHDT and CDR2 YYEEEE. With V trimmed by 0 bases and J by 9 bases, 7 bases remained unmatched. This chain's CDR3 is CASSLASGRGYSEQFF. Written as DNA, the CDR3 is TGTGCCAGCAGCTTGGCTAGCGGGAGGGGATATAGTGAGCAGTTCTTC.

V gene TRBV7-2 combines with J gene TRBJ1-4, with no clear D. The CDR3 runs to 11 residues. Germline V gives CDR1 SGHTA, CDR2 FQGNSA. V lost 1 base and J lost 11, with 5 bases in between. The CDR3 is CASSLGRKLFF. The CDR3 DNA follows: TGTGCCAGCAGCTTAGGGCGGAAACTGTTTTTT.

Only one count was recorded for this clone. This sequence joins TRBV28 and TRBJ1-6; 7 bases map to TRBD1. This CDR3 is built from 15 residues. Per germline, CDR1 MDHEN and CDR2 SYDVKM. The V segment lost 5 bases and the J segment 9 bases; nucleotides outside the gene matches: 10. In DNA, the CDR3 is TGTGCCAGCAGTCCGGTTGGGACAGTAACTTCACCCCTCCACTTT. As protein: CASSPVGTVTSPLHF.

The chain combines TRBV29-1 with TRBJ1-4; TRBD1 is a possible D gene (5 bases). V lost 4 bases and J 7 bases, leaving 13 bases between the germline ends. CDR3 length: 13 residues. Per the germline V gene, CDR1 is SQVTM and CDR2 is ANQGSEA. The CDR3 is CSVGRAGGEKLFF. In DNA, the CDR3 is TGCAGCGTTGGCAGGGCGGGGGGTGAAAAACTGTTTTTT.

This sequence joins TRBV28 and TRBJ1-2; D is possibly TRBD1 (6 bases). Deletions cut 1 base from V and 10 bases from J, with 16 bases between. Germline CDR1 MDHEN, CDR2 SYDVKM. This CDR3 is 14 amino acids long. The CDR3 bases are TGTGCCAGCAGTTTATATATACAGGGAATGGACTACACCTTC. It codes for CASSLYIQGMDYTF.